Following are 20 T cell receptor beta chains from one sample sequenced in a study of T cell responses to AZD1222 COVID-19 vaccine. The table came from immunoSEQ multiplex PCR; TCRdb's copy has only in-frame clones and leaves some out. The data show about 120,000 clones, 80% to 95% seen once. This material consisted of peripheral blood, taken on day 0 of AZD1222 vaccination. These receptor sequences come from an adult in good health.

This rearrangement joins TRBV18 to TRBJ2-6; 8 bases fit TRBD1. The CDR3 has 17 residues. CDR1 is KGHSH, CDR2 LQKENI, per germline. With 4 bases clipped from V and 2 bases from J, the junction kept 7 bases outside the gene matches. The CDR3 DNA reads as TGTGCCAGCTCACAACCCGGACAGGGTGCTGGGGCCAACGTCCTGACTTTC. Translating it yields CASSQPGQGAGANVLTF. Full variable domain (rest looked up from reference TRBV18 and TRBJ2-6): NAGVMQNPRHLVRRRGQEARLRCSPMKGHSHVYWYRQLPEEGLKFMVYLQKENIIDESGMPKERFSAEFPKEGPSILRIQQVVRGDSAAYFCASSQPGQGAGANVLTFGAGSRLTVL.

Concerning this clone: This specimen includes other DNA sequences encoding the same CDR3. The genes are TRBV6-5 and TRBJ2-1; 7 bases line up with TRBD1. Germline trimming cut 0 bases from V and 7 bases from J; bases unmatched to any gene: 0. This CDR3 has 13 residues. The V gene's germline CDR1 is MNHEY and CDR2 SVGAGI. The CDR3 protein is CASSYSTGNEQFF. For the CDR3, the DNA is TGTGCCAGCAGTTACTCGACAGGGAATGAGCAGTTCTTC.

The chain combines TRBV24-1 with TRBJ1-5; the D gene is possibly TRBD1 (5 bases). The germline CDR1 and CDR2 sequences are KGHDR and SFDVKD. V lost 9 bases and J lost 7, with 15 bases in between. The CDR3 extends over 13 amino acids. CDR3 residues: CATEEGEGQPQHF. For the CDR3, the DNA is TGTGCCACCGAGGAAGGGGAGGGGCAGCCCCAGCATTTT.

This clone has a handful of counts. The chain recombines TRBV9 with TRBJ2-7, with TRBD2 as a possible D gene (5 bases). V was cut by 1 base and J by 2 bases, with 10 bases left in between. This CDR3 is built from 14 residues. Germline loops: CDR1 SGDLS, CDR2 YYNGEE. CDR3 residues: CASSVQAEAYEQYF. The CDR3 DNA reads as TGTGCCAGCAGCGTACAGGCGGAGGCCTACGAGCAGTACTTC.

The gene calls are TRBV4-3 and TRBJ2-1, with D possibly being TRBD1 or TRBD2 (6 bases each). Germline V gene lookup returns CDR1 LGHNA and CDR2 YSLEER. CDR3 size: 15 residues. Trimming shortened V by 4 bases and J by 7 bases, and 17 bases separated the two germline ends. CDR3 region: CASSREGGGKNEQFF. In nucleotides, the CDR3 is TGCGCCAGCAGCCGAGAGGGGGGCGGGAAGAATGAGCAGTTCTTC.

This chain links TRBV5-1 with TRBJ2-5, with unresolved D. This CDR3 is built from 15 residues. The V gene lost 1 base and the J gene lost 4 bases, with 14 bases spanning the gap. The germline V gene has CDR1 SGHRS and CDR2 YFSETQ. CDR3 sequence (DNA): TGCGCCAGCAGCTTGACATCGAACTTTGGAGAGACCCAGTACTTC. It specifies CASSLTSNFGETQYF.

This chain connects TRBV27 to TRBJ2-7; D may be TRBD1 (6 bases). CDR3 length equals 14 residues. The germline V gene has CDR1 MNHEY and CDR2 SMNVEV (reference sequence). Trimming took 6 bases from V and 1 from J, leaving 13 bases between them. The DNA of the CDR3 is TGTGCCAGCAGCCCACAGGGATGGTCCTACGAGCAGTACTTC. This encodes CASSPQGWSYEQYF.

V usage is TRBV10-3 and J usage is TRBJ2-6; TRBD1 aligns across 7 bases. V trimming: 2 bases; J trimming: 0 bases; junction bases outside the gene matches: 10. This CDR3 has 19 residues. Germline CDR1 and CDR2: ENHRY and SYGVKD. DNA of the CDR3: TGTGCCATCAGTGAGCCCGGGACAGAGATCTACTCTGGGGCCAACGTCCTGACTTTC. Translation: CAISEPGTEIYSGANVLTF.

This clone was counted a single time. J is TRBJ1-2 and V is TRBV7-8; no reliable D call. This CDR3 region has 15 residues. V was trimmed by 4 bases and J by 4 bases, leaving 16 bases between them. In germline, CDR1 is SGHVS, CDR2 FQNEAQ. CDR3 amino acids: CASSSPSGAGYGYTF. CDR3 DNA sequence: TGTGCCAGCAGCTCGCCTTCGGGAGCAGGCTATGGCTACACCTTC.

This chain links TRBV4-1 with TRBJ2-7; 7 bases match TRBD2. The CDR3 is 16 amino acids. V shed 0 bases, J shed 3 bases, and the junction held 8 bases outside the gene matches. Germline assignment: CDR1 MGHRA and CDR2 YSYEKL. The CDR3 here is CASSQDGEGLFYEQYF. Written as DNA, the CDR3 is TGCGCCAGCAGCCAAGACGGGGAGGGCCTTTTCTACGAGCAGTACTTC.

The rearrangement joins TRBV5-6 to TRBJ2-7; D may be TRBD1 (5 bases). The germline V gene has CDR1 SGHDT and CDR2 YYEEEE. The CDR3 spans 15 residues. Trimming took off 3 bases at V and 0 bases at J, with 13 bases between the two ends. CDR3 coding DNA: TGTGCCAGCAGCTCCCTGACAGTCGTCTCCTACGAGCAGTACTTC. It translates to CASSSLTVVSYEQYF.

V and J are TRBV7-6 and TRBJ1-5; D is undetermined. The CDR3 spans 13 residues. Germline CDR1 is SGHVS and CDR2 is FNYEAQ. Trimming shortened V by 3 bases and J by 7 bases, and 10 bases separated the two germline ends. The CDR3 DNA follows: TGTGCCAGCAGCTTCGACCAATCCCAGCCCCAGCATTTT. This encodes CASSFDQSQPQHF.

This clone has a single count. The chain's CDR3 is CASSTAGGFEEKLFF. The CDR3 DNA reads TGTGCCAGCAGTACAGCCGGTGGTTTCGAGGAAAAACTGTTTTTT. This chain connects TRBV27 to TRBJ1-4; no clear D. This CDR3 has 15 amino acids. The germline V gene encodes CDR1 MNHEY and CDR2 SMNVEV (reference sequence). The V and J ends lost 5 bases and 8 bases respectively, with 18 bases between them.

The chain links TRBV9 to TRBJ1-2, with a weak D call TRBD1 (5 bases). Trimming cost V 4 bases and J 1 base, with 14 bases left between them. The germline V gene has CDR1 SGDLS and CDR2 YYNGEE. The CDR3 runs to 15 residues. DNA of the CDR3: TGTGCCAGCAGCAGCACCGGGACGGGTAACTATGGCTACACCTTC. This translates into CASSSTGTGNYGYTF.

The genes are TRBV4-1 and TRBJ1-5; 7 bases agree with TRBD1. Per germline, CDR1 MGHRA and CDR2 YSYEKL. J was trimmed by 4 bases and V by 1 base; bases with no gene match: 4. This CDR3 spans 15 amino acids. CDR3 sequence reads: CASSQGGQQNQPQHF. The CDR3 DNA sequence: TGCGCCAGCAGCCAAGGGGGACAGCAAAATCAGCCCCAGCATTTT.

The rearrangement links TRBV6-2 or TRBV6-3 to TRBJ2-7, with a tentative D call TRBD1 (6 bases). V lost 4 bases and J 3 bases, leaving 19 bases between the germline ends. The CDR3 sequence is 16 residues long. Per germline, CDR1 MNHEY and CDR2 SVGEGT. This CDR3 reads CASSSDGSQGSYEQYF. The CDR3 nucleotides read TGTGCCAGCAGTTCCGACGGGTCCCAGGGGAGCTACGAGCAGTACTTC.

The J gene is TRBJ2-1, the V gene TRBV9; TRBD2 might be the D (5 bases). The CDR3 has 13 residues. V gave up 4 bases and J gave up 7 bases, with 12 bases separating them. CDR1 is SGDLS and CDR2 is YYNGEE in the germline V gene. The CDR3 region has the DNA TGTGCCAGCAGCACCAGCCCGGGAAATGAGCAGTTCTTC. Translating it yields CASSTSPGNEQFF.

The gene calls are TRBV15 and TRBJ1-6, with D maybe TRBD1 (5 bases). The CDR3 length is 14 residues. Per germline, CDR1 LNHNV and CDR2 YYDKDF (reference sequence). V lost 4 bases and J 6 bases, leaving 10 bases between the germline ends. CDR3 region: CATSKDRANSPLHF. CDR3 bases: TGTGCCACCAGCAAAGACAGAGCTAATTCACCCCTCCACTTT.

The CDR3 loop reads CSVLTGSEQFF. The CDR3 bases are TGCAGCGTTTTAACAGGGAGTGAGCAGTTCTTC. The genes are TRBV29-1 and TRBJ2-1, with D tentatively TRBD1 (6 bases). This CDR3 region has 11 residues. Germline loops: CDR1 SQVTM, CDR2 ANQGSEA. The V and J ends lost 5 bases and 9 bases respectively, with 11 bases between them.

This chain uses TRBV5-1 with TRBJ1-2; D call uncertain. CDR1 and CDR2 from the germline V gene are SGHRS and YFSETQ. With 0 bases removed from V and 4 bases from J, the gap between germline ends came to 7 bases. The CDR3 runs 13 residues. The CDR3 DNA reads TGCGCCAGCAGCTTGGAAGGGTCCTATGGCTACACCTTC. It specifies CASSLEGSYGYTF.